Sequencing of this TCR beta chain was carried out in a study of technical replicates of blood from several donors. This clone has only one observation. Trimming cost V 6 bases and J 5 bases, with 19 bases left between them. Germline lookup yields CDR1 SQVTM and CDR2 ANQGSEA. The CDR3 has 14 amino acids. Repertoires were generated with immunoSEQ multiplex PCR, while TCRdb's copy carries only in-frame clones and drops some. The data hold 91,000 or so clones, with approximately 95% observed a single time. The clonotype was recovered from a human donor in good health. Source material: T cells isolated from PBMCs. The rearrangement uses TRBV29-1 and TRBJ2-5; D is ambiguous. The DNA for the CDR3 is TGCAGCGTGGGTGAGGCAGCACCCCATGAGACCCAGTACTTC. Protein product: CSVGEAAPHETQYF.